In this sample, the clone carrying this T cell receptor beta chain turned up a few times. The CDR3 spans 15 residues. Sequencing used immunoSEQ multiplex PCR; TCRdb keeps in-frame clones, though not all of them. The repertoire includes under 350,000 clones, about 89% of them detected once, and about 2.7% sits in the top ten. The data originate from a study of blood T cell repertoires in COVID-19. The overall study: PBMCs, B-cell-depleted T cells, or T cells were the source of the cDNA or gDNA that made up the material.

Donors in Cohort 3 who had recovered were those with two negative PCRs, healthcare professional clearance, or resolution of their symptoms. This clonotype was obtained from a woman aged 18-30 years who had recovered from COVID-19. This chain connects TRBV21-1 to TRBJ1-2. TRBV21-1 is shown as a pseudogene. Sequenced material: PBMCs or T cells enriched from blood (not recorded which). The CDR3 DNA sequence: TGTGCCAGCAGCAAAGCGCTAAGGGGGGGCTATGGCTACACCTTC. Protein product: CASSKALRGGYGYTF.